The source of this T cell receptor (beta chain) is a study of blood T cell repertoires in COVID-19 (TCRdb year 2020). In terms of the full investigation: Collaborator samples came from the United States, Italy and Spain and covered acute and convalescent phases of COVID-19. The material from the prospective study consisted of cDNA or gDNA derived from T cells, B-cell-depleted T cells, or PBMCs. Deeply sampled blood TCRbeta repertoires from subjects exposed to, actively infected with, or recovered from COVID-19 were included in the dataset. A freely available public database, intended as a resource for researchers studying the immune response to SARS-CoV-2, is where the repertoires were released. The samples were drawn from two sources: the first 160 participants of the ongoing ImmuneRACE study, and 1,000 to 1,500 subjects contributed by 6 global collaborators. The sample metadata nearly always contained a de-identified subject ID, COVID-19 status, age in years and sex. Where HLA class I and class II types were available, the types were taken from metadata supplied by the sample provider, not from assay-based typing.

The research as a whole found: The quantity of clinical and demographic metadata differed by source and by participant and was supplied without curation.

This clone appeared many times. Its recognized antigen is unknown. Per-base qualities were not stored, and no clone one base away is much larger. The immunoSEQ Assay, a bias-controlled multiplex PCR, was used to amplify TCRbeta CDR3 regions from genomic DNA. From the authors' description of their analysis: The number of nucleated cells in each sample was estimated from the amplification of reference gene primers within the assay. To quantify the absolute abundance of each unique TCRbeta CDR3 rearrangement, sequence reads were collapsed and filtered. Productive Simpson clonality was computed per sample as the square root of Simpson's diversity index over productive rearrangements. TCRdb holds this immuneACCESS table with in-frame rearrangements only. Some clones are missing; in checked studies, unresolved V genes explain under half, and the rest has no known cause. For V, J and clone size, that table is used; D and trimming come from the DNA. The sample records about 120,000 clones, approximately 80% of which are singletons. The ten most abundant clones make up roughly 1.8% of the sample.

Compared with germline, V lacks 5 bases and J lacks 7 bases; bases without a gene match: 1. Inclusive of the bounding cysteine and phenylalanine, the CDR3 is 11 residues long. Only CDR3 DNA remains: 33 bases, in frame from the first base. CDR1 MNHEY and CDR2 SVGAGI were looked up in the germline V gene. Collaborating institutions collected whole blood in K2EDTA tubes following their own protocols. For TCRbeta analysis, collaborator samples were shipped as frozen whole blood, as isolated PBMCs, or as DNA extracted from either sample type. The chain uses TRBV6-5 and TRBJ1-1; the junction holds 7 bases that match TRBD1. This receptor was taken from a man between 65 and 79 years old with acute or convalescent COVID-19. Sequencing was done on a sample of peripheral blood. This receptor carries the CDR3 CASSQGGEAFF. The DNA is TGTGCCAGCAGTCAGGGGGGTGAAGCTTTCTTT.